These 26 T cell receptor beta chains came from one sample sequenced in a study of blood T cell repertoires in COVID-19. The repertoire was sequenced with immunoSEQ multiplex PCR; TCRdb's copy has only in-frame clones and lacks some. This table has 120,000 or so clones, roughly 80% appearing once. Sequenced sample: peripheral blood. The source of these receptors is a man aged 70-80 years with acute or convalescent COVID-19.

The chain recombines TRBV7-2 with TRBJ1-2; possible D gene TRBD1, 6 bases. Trimming cost V 2 bases and J 4 bases, with 23 bases left between them. Germline CDR1 is SGHTA and CDR2 is FQGNSA. The CDR3 length is 18 residues. CDR3 bases: TGTGCCAGCAGCTTAAGTCTTGCCGTCGCAGGGGAGGGCTATGGCTACACCTTC. Amino acids: CASSLSLAVAGEGYGYTF.

This chain joins TRBV19 and TRBJ1-3; no definite D call. Germline assignment: CDR1 LNHDA and CDR2 SQIVND (reference sequence). Trimming shortened V by 8 bases and J by 2 bases, and 7 bases separated the two germline ends. CDR3 length equals 12 residues. CDR3 residues: CASSYTGNTIYF. CDR3 nucleotides: TGTGCCAGTTCCTATACTGGAAACACCATATATTTT.

The chain combines TRBV4-2 with TRBJ2-7; TRBD2 agrees at 11 bases. Looked up from germline, CDR1 is LGHNA and CDR2 is YNFKEQ. V shed 3 bases, J shed 0 bases, and the junction held 13 bases outside the gene matches. This CDR3 has 19 amino acids. CDR3 bases: TGTGCCAGCAGCCACCTCCGCGGGACTAGCGGAGGGAGCTCCTACGAGCAGTACTTC. It yields the protein CASSHLRGTSGGSSYEQYF.

The V gene is TRBV5-1, the J gene TRBJ2-1; 10 nucleotides align to TRBD1. The length of the CDR3 is 15 residues. V gave up 4 bases and J gave up 6 bases; unmatched junction bases: 7. Germline V gives CDR1 SGHRS, CDR2 YFSETQ. Here the CDR3 reads CASSPGQGQGNEQFF. The CDR3 DNA reads TGCGCCAGCAGCCCGGGACAGGGGCAGGGCAATGAGCAGTTCTTC.

The genes are TRBV4-1 and TRBJ2-7, with a tentative D call TRBD1 (5 bases). V was cut by 0 bases and J by 7 bases, with 16 bases left in between. CDR3 length equals 15 residues. Germline V CDR1 and CDR2: MGHRA, YSYEKL. The CDR3 spells CASSQDLRTGLEQYF. In DNA, the CDR3 is TGCGCCAGCAGCCAAGATCTAAGAACAGGTCTTGAGCAGTACTTC.

This clone has more than one count but fewer than ten. The chain combines TRBV28 with TRBJ2-7; 9 nucleotides line up with TRBD2. V was clipped by 2 bases and J by 7 bases; unmatched bases: 9. CDR3 length: 15 amino acids. Germline values: CDR1 MDHEN, CDR2 SYDVKM. CDR3 coding DNA: TGTGCCAGCAGTTTAGCGGGAGGGACGGTGGCAGAGCAGTACTTC. As protein: CASSLAGGTVAEQYF.

The chain has TRBV18 and TRBJ1-1; tentative D call: TRBD1 (6 bases). Deletions cut 0 bases from V and 5 bases from J, with 13 bases between. CDR1 is KGHSH, CDR2 LQKENI, per germline. The CDR3 is 15 residues long. The CDR3 sequence: CASSPPAGAGTEAFF. The CDR3 DNA reads TGTGCCAGCTCACCACCCGCAGGGGCCGGGACTGAAGCTTTCTTT.

Note on this clone: The junction and the germline gene differ at one end; a read error may be behind it. V gene TRBV4-3 combines with J gene TRBJ2-2, with a tentative D call TRBD2 (5 bases). This CDR3 has 14 amino acids. The V gene's germline CDR1 is LGHNA and CDR2 YSLEER. CDR3 DNA: TGCGCCAGCAGCAAAGAGCCGGGGACCGGGGAGCTGTTTTTT. Protein sequence: CASSKEPGTGELFF.

The chain employs TRBV4-2 and TRBJ2-7; D remains unclear. The CDR3 sequence is 15 residues long. In germline, CDR1 is LGHNA, CDR2 YNFKEQ. V lost 2 bases to trimming and J lost 5 bases, with 16 bases between them. CDR3: CASSQNYLNPNEQYF. The CDR3 DNA reads TGTGCCAGCAGCCAAAACTATCTAAACCCGAACGAGCAGTACTTC.

This sequence joins TRBV4-3 and TRBJ1-3; D gene ambiguous. CDR1 and CDR2 (germline): LGHNA, YSLEER. V gave up 4 bases and J gave up 1 base, with 8 bases separating them. The CDR3 has 14 amino acids. The CDR3 sequence is CASSPKSSGNTIYF. The DNA for the CDR3 is TGCGCCAGCAGCCCAAAGAGTTCTGGAAACACCATATATTTT.

The rearrangement joins TRBV30 to TRBJ1-2; 8 nucleotides match TRBD1. V lost 3 bases and J lost 5; bases outside the gene matches: 5. The germline V gene has CDR1 GTSNPN and CDR2 SVGIG (reference sequence). The CDR3 is 13 amino acids. This CDR3 reads CAWRGDRRYGYTF. As DNA, the CDR3 is TGTGCCTGGAGGGGGGACAGGAGATATGGCTACACCTTC.

The chain uses TRBV18 and TRBJ2-6, with D possibly matching TRBD2 (6 bases). Germline loops: CDR1 KGHSH, CDR2 LQKENI. The CDR3 covers 16 residues. The V end lost 2 bases, the J end lost 1 base, and 9 bases lay between the germline ends. The CDR3 nucleotides are TGTGCCAGCTCACCATACGGGGGATCTGGGGCCAACGTCCTGACTTTC. It codes for CASSPYGGSGANVLTF. Drawing the rest from reference TRBV18 and TRBJ2-6, the complete variable domain is NAGVMQNPRHLVRRRGQEARLRCSPMKGHSHVYWYRQLPEEGLKFMVYLQKENIIDESGMPKERFSAEFPKEGPSILRIQQVVRGDSAAYFCASSPYGGSGANVLTFGAGSRLTVL.

In its sample, this clone was seen once. The chain joins TRBV20-1 to TRBJ2-3, with TRBD1 matching 9 bases. CDR1 is DFQATT, CDR2 SNEGSKA, per germline (reference sequence). This CDR3 has 16 residues. V trimming: 3 bases; J trimming: 8 bases; junction bases outside the gene matches: 15. CDR3 amino acids: CSASDRGTIVFGTQYF. The CDR3, as DNA: TGCAGTGCTAGTGACAGGGGGACGATAGTGTTTGGTACGCAGTATTTT.

This clone was counted between two and nine times. Here the CDR3 DNA reads TGTGCCAGCAGCCCCGGAGGCAATCAGCCCCAGCATTTT. Translating gives CASSPGGNQPQHF. V is TRBV9 and J is TRBJ1-5; D is uncertain. This CDR3 is built from 13 residues. Trimming left V 4 bases short and J 2 bases short, with 7 bases between. In germline, CDR1 is SGDLS, CDR2 YYNGEE.

This clone was detected only a few times. The gene calls are TRBV12-3 or TRBV12-4 and TRBJ2-7; possible D gene TRBD1, 6 bases. The CDR3 is 12 amino acids. The V end was cut by 5 bases, the J end by 6 bases, with 11 bases between. CDR3 nucleotide sequence: TGTGCCAGCAGTAAACAGGGCCGCGAGCAGTACTTC. This gives the protein CASSKQGREQYF.

V is TRBV7-8 and J is TRBJ2-1, with 8 bases fitting TRBD2. Trimming removed 1 base from V and 4 bases from J; junction bases left unmatched: 9. The CDR3 spans 17 residues. Germline V gene sequence: CDR1 SGHVS, CDR2 FQNEAQ. Here the CDR3 DNA reads TGTGCCAGCAGCTTAGGATTCGGGGGGGCGTATTACAATGAGCAGTTCTTC. Amino acid sequence: CASSLGFGGAYYNEQFF.

The V gene is TRBV5-1, the J gene TRBJ2-3; D gene uncertain. This CDR3 spans 15 amino acids. V lost 0 bases to trimming and J lost 0 bases, with 8 bases between them. The germline gives CDR1 SGHRS, CDR2 YFSETQ. CDR3 bases: TGCGCCAGCAGCTTGGGACTTCCTAGCACAGATACGCAGTATTTT. Its translation is CASSLGLPSTDTQYF.

V usage is TRBV2 and J usage is TRBJ2-5, with a possible D match to TRBD1 (6 bases). The CDR3 is made up of 12 amino acids. V shed 11 bases and J shed 2 bases, with 12 bases lying between them. Germline V CDR1 and CDR2: SNHLY, FYNNEI. The CDR3 is CAGRTDQETQYF. DNA of the CDR3: TGTGCCGGCCGGACAGATCAAGAGACCCAGTACTTC. The full variable domain, completed using reference TRBV2 and TRBJ2-5, is EPEVTQTPSHQVTQMGQEVILRCVPISNHLYFYWYRQILGQKVEFLVSFYNNEISEKSEIFDDQFSVERPDGSNFTLKIRSTKLEDSAMYFCAGRTDQETQYFGPGTRLLVL.

V and J are TRBV7-2 and TRBJ2-7; D is possibly TRBD1 (6 bases). Germline lookup yields CDR1 SGHTA and CDR2 FQGNSA. CDR3 length: 16 amino acids. Trimming took off 0 bases at V and 4 bases at J, with 16 bases between the two ends. The CDR3 coding sequence is TGTGCCAGCAGCTTAGCGATTCCGACCAGGGGTTACGAGCAGTACTTC. Protein: CASSLAIPTRGYEQYF.

The chain recombines TRBV30 with TRBJ1-2; tentative D call: TRBD1 (5 bases). The germline gives CDR1 GTSNPN, CDR2 SVGIG (reference sequence). This CDR3 has 11 amino acids. V was shortened by 4 bases and J by 8 bases, with 11 bases between the two germline ends. CDR3 sequence reads: CAWTLGGGYTF. In DNA form, the CDR3 reads TGTGCCTGGACCCTCGGGGGAGGCTACACCTTC.

This clone was found a few times. V usage is TRBV28 and J usage is TRBJ1-2; 7 bases agree with TRBD1. The CDR3 has 14 residues. Germline loops: CDR1 MDHEN, CDR2 SYDVKM. After removal of 4 bases from V and 5 bases from J, the junction contained 7 bases not matched to a gene. The CDR3 loop reads CASSWSGQSYGYTF. Here the CDR3 DNA reads TGTGCCAGCAGTTGGTCGGGACAGAGTTATGGCTACACCTTC.

V is TRBV7-8 and J is TRBJ2-5; 7 bases line up with TRBD2. Looked up from germline, CDR1 is SGHVS and CDR2 is FQNEAQ. The CDR3 sequence is 14 residues long. V was pared by 6 bases and J by 4 bases, with 8 bases of the junction left unmatched. Here the CDR3 reads CASSLGGWRETQYF. CDR3 DNA: TGTGCCAGCAGTCTGGGGGGGTGGAGAGAGACCCAGTACTTC.

J is TRBJ2-5 and V is TRBV7-8; 9 bases map to TRBD1. The CDR3 has 18 amino acids. From germline, CDR1 is SGHVS and CDR2 FQNEAQ. With 3 bases clipped from V and 1 base from J, the junction kept 12 bases outside the gene matches. Written as DNA, the CDR3 is TGTGCCAGCAGCTTTCACGGTACGGGACAGGGAATCCAAGAGACCCAGTACTTC. Its protein product is CASSFHGTGQGIQETQYF.

The chain joins TRBV28 to TRBJ2-7; 13 bases agree with TRBD2. Looked up from germline, CDR1 is MDHEN and CDR2 is SYDVKM. The length of the CDR3 is 14 residues. V gave up 6 bases and J gave up 6 bases; unmatched junction bases: 5. CDR3 in DNA: TGTGCCAGCAGGGGGAGGACTAGCGGGAGCGAGCAGTACTTC. This gives the protein CASRGRTSGSEQYF.

This clone has a single count. CDR3 sequence (DNA): TGTGCCAGCAGCTTAGTTGGGACAGGTGAAGCTTTCTTT. Translated: CASSLVGTGEAFF. The V gene is TRBV7-8, the J gene TRBJ1-1; 8 nucleotides align to TRBD1. Germline loops: CDR1 SGHVS, CDR2 FQNEAQ. The CDR3 sequence is 13 residues long. V gave up 1 base and J gave up 7 bases; unmatched junction bases: 2.

The chain is built from TRBV7-8 and TRBJ2-3; a weak D match, TRBD1 (6 bases). Germline assignment: CDR1 SGHVS and CDR2 FQNEAQ. The CDR3 is 17 residues long. Trimming stripped 2 bases from V and 0 bases from J, with 15 bases between. CDR3 bases: TGTGCCAGCAGCTTAAGAAACAGGGTTGCTAGCACAGATACGCAGTATTTT. Protein sequence: CASSLRNRVASTDTQYF.